What follows is one T cell receptor beta chain and its context. Its cognate antigen is unknown. The data belong to a study of PD-1 blockade in classical Hodgkin lymphoma. Whole-study findings and limits: It was reported that newly diagnosed patients had less baseline TCR diversity than healthy donors. Possible causes of repertoire differences, disease activity or prior therapy, remain undefined. Those starting nivolumab under 1 year post-ASCT were excluded.

The CDR3 consists of 14 residues. V was pared by 0 bases and J by 1 base, with 6 bases between. Germline CDR1 is SEHNR and CDR2 is FQNEAQ (reference sequence). This table comes from immunoSEQ multiplex PCR, and its TCRdb copy is limited to in-frame clones, with some not included. This sample has tens of thousands of clones, with around 90% found just once. The time point is: cycle 4 day 1 (C4D1), after 6 weeks of nivolumab. Each of the patients experienced relapse following autologous stem cell transplantation, and their brentuximab vedotin exposure differed. The sample here was peripheral blood mononuclear cells (PBMCs), taken before the fourth cycle of nivolumab. The clonotype originates from a human donor with classical Hodgkin lymphoma. The rearrangement joins TRBV7-9 to TRBJ2-5; no clear D gene. In DNA form, the CDR3 reads TGTGCCAGCAGCTTAGCCGGCAGCCAAGAGACCCAGTACTTC. Its translation is CASSLAGSQETQYF.